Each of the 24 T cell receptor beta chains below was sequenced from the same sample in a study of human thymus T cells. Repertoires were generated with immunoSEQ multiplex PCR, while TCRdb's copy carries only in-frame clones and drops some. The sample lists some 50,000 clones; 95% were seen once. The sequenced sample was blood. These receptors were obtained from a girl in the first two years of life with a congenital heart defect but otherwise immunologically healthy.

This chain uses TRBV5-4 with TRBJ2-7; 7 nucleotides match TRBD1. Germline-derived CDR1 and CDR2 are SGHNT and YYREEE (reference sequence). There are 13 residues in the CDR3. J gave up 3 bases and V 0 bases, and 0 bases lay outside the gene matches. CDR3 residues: CASSLGTGYEQYF. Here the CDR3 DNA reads TGTGCCAGCAGCTTGGGGACAGGCTACGAGCAGTACTTC.

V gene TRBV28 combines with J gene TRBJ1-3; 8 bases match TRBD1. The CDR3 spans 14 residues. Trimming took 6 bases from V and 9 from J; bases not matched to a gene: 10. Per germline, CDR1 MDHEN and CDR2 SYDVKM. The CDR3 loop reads CASSLRTGFGTIYF. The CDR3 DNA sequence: TGTGCCAGCAGCCTGAGGACAGGGTTCGGCACCATATATTTT.

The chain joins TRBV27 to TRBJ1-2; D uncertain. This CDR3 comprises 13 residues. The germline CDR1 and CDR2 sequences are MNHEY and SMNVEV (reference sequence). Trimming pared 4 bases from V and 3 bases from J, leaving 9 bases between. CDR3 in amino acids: CASSSLSYYGYTF. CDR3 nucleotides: TGTGCCAGCAGTTCCCTGTCTTACTATGGCTACACCTTC.

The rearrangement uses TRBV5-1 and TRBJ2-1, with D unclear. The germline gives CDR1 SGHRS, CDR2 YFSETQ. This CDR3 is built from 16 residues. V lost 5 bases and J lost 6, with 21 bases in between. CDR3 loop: CASRPGKSRFGNEQFF. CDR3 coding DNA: TGCGCCAGCAGGCCAGGCAAGAGTAGGTTCGGCAATGAGCAGTTCTTC.

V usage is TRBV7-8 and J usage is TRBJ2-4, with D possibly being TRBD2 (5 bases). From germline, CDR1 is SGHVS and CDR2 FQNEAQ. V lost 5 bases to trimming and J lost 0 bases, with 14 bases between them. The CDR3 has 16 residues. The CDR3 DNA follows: TGTGCCAGCAGCGCAGACTACTTCGTAGCCAAAAACATTCAGTACTTC. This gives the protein CASSADYFVAKNIQYF.

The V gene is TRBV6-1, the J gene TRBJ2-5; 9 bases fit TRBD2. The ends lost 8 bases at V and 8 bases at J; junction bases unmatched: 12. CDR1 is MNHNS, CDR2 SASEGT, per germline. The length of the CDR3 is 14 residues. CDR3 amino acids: CASLLAGTQFTQYF. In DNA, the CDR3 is TGTGCCAGCCTGCTAGCGGGGACCCAATTCACCCAGTACTTC.

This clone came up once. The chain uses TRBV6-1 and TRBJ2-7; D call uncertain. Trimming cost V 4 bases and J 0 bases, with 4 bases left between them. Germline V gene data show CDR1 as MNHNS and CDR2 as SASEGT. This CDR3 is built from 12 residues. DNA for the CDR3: TGTGCCAGCAGTGCTTACTCCTACGAGCAGTACTTC. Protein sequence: CASSAYSYEQYF.

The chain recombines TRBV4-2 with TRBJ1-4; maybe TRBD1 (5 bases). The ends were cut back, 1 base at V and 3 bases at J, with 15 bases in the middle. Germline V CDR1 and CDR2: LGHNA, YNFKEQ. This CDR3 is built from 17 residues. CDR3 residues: CASSQGRVQGSNEKLFF. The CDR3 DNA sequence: TGTGCCAGCAGCCAAGGAAGAGTCCAGGGCTCTAATGAAAAACTGTTTTTT.

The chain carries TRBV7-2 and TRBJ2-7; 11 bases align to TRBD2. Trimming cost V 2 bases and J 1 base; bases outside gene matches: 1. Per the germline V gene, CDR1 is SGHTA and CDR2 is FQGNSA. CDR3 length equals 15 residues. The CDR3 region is CASSLTSGSSYEQYF. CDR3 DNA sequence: TGTGCCAGCAGCTTAACTAGCGGGAGTTCCTACGAGCAGTACTTC.

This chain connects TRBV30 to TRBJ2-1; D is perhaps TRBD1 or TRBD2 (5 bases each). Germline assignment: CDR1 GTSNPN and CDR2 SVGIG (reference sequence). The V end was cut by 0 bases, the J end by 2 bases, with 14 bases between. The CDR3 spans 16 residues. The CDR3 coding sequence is TGTGCCTGGAGTGTACTGAGGGGTACAACCTACAATGAGCAGTTCTTC. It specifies CAWSVLRGTTYNEQFF. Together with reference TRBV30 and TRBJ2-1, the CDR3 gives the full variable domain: SQTIHQWPATLVQPVGSPLSLECTVEGTSNPNLYWYRQAAGRGLQLLFYSVGIGQISSEVPQNLSASRPQDRQFILSSKKLLLSDSGFYLCAWSVLRGTTYNEQFFGPGTRLTVL.

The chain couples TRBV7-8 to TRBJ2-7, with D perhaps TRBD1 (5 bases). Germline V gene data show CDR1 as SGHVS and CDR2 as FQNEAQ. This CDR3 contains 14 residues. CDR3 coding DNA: TGTGGGACAAGACAATGGGCACTCCCCTACGAGCAGTACTTC. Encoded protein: CGTRQWALPYEQYF.

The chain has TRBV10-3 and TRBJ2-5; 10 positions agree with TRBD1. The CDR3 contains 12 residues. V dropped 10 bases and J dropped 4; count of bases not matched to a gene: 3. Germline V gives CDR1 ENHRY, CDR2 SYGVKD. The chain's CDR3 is CATRDRGETQYF. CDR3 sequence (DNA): TGTGCCACCCGGGACAGGGGAGAGACCCAGTACTTC.

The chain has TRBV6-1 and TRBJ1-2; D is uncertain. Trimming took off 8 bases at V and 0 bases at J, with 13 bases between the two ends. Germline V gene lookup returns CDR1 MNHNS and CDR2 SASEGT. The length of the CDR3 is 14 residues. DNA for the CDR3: TGTGCCAGCTGCGCGACTGAAGCTAACTATGGCTACACCTTC. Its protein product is CASCATEANYGYTF.

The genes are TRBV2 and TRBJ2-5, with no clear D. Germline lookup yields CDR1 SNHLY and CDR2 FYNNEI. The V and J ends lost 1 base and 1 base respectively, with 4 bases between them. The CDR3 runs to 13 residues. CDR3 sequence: CASSEEAQETQYF. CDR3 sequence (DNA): TGTGCCAGCAGTGAAGAGGCCCAAGAGACCCAGTACTTC.

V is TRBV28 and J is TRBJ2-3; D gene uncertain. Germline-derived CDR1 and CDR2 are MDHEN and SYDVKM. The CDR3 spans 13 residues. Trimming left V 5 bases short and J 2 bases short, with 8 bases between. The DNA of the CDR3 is TGTGCCAGCAGTCCCCCTTCCACAGATACGCAGTATTTT. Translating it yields CASSPPSTDTQYF.

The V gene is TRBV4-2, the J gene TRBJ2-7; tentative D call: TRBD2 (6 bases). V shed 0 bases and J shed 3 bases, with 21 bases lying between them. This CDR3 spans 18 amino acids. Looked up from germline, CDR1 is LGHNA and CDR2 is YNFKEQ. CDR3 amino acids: CASSQEAASVSWGYEQYF. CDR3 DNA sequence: TGTGCCAGCAGCCAAGAGGCGGCTAGCGTCTCCTGGGGCTACGAGCAGTACTTC.

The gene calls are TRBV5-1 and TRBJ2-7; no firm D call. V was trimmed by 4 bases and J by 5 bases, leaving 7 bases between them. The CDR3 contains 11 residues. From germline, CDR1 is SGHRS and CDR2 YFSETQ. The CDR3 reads CASSIRNEQYF. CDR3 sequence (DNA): TGCGCCAGCAGCATTAGGAACGAGCAGTACTTC.

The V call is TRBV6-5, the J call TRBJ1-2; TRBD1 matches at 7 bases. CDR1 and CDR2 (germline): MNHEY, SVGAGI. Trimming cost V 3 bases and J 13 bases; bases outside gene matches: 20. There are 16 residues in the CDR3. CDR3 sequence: CASSYKGDRVKRWFTF. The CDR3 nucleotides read TGTGCCAGCAGTTATAAAGGAGACAGGGTAAAAAGGTGGTTCACCTTC.

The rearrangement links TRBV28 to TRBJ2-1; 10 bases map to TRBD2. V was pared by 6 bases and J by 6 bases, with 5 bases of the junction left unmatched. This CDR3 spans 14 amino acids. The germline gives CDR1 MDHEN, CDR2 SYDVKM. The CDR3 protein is CASRTSGLSNEQFF. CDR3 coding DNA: TGTGCCAGCAGGACTAGCGGGCTAAGCAATGAGCAGTTCTTC.

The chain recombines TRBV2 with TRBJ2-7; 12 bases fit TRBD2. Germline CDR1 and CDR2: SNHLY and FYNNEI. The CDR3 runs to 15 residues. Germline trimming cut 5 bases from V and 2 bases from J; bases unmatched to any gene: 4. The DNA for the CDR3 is TGTGCCAGCAGTCCAAGGACTAGCGGGACCTACGAGCAGTACTTC. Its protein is CASSPRTSGTYEQYF.

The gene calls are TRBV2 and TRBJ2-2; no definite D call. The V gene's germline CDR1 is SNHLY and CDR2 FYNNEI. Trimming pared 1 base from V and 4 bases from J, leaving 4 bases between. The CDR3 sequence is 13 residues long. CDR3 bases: TGTGCCAGCAGTGAAGTACCCACCGGGGAGCTGTTTTTT. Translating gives CASSEVPTGELFF.

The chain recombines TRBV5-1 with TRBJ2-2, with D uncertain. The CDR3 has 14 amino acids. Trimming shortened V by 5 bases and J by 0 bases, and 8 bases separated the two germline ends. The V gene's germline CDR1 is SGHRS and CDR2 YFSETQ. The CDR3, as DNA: TGCGCCAGCAGTGGCCAATCGAACACCGGGGAGCTGTTTTTT. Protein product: CASSGQSNTGELFF.

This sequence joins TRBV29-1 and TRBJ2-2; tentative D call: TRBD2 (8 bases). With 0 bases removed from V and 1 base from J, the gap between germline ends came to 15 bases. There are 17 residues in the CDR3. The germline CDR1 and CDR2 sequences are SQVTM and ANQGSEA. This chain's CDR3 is CSVEDRGLAGNTGELFF. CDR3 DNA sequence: TGCAGCGTTGAAGATAGGGGGCTAGCGGGGAACACCGGGGAGCTGTTTTTT.

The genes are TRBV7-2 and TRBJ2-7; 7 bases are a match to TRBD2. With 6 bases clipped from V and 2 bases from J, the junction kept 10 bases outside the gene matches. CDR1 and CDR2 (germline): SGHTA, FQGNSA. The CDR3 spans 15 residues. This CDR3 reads CASSLPGGSTYEQYF. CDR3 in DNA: TGTGCCAGCAGTCTCCCGGGGGGATCCACCTACGAGCAGTACTTC.